This T cell receptor beta chain comes out of a study of blood T cells in healthy people across ages (dated by TCRdb to between 2014 and 2017). Background on the whole study: In model experiments, template switching captured roughly one uniquely barcoded TCR beta cDNA molecule for every two T cells. The study measured age-related changes in TCR beta repertoire diversity using deep sequencing normalized with unique cDNA molecular identifiers. The donors were split into four age groups: young (average roughly 15 years), middle-aged (roughly 42), aged (about 56) and long-lived (approximately 89). To avoid experimental bias, donors of different ages were spread randomly across the sequencing lanes. Two additional independent replicas of 1 million unique cDNA reads from the same blood draw were analyzed for two donors (one aged 18 to 30 and one aged 80 or older).

Turning to this clonotype: The antigen it recognizes is unknown. No base quality information exists; no much larger clone differs at one position.

Library method: 5' RACE. Sequencing used an Illumina HiSeq 2500. A second PCR of about 6 to 12 cycles was run with a J-beta primer mix and a sample-barcoded 5' primer. Each TCR beta cDNA molecule received a unique molecular identifier from a template-switch 5' adaptor carrying 12 random nucleotides. Each sample yielded at least 3 million CDR3-containing paired-end reads. The Mint cDNA synthesis kit, primed by a TRBC-specific oligonucleotide, was used to synthesize first-strand cDNA from all RNA. After uracil-DNA glycosylase treatment, a first 18-cycle PCR used universal primers M1SS and BC2_uni_R on all cDNA. For the original study's pipeline: Normalization of each sample was performed by random selection of 1 million high-quality reads, each carrying a distinct molecular identifier. Reads with shared molecular identifiers were discarded instead of being binned into consensus sequences. MiTCR, with a Q25 quality threshold and the strictest error-elimination algorithm, was used for CDR3 identification, clonotype clustering and error correction. A nonparametric unseen species model with Euler transformation was used to estimate a lower bound on total TCR beta diversity. TCRdb reran the public reads through fastp at Q25 and MiXCR, keeping productive beta chains. Identical CDR3 proteins give one entry, which carries the most common genes and DNA. The V and J calls follow TCRdb's processing rather than the paper's. In all, the sample holds fewer than 700,000 distinct CDR3 sequences, and around 41% of those were seen once. Jointly, the top ten make up around 30% of the sample.

General conclusions and limits of the study: Estimates of total diversity from one million sequenced T cells were regarded as lower bounds and underestimates. A strong correlation was found between observed TCR beta diversity and the percentage of naive T cells measured by flow cytometry. Conclusive comparison of naive and antigen-experienced compartments was prevented by the profiling of bulk unsorted PBMCs. The CMV infection status of donors was not known, potentially confounding age-related changes in expanded clonotypes. Compared with the aged group, the long-lived group had more naive CD4+ T cells, fewer expanded clones and increased TCR diversity, suggesting age selection. As age increased, observed TCR beta diversity per million T cells dropped in a roughly linear way, and a significant reduction was already evident by age roughly 40.

The CDR3 holds 20 amino acids from the cysteine to the phenylalanine. Only the CDR3 portion is preserved as DNA: 60 bases, with reading frame beginning at the first base. The germline V gene provides CDR1 MNHEY and CDR2 SVGEGT. Here V drops 2 bases and J drops 7 bases, and the junction holds 18 bases not matched to any gene. Systemically healthy Caucasian individuals from Russia, 39 in total and aged roughly 6 to 95 years, were included as donors. Each donor gave about 9.8 milliliters of peripheral blood, drawn into EDTA-treated Vacutainer tubes. Ficoll-Paque density-gradient centrifugation was used to isolate PBMCs, with at least 7 million per sample. Total RNA, at least 6 micrograms per sample, was extracted from PBMCs with Trizol reagent. Naive CD45RAhigh/CD27high T cell percentages were measured by flow cytometry on a PBMC aliquot from every donor.

The TCR comes from a man aged 80 or over in good health. The receptor chain draws on TRBV6-2 or TRBV6-3 and TRBJ2-5; TRBD2 fits 14 bases in the junction. The sequenced material came from blood. The nucleotide sequence reads as follows: TGTGCCAGCAGTTACCCGACAGCTACCCCGGGGACTAGCGGGAGCGGGACCCAGTACTTC. The translation is CASSYPTATPGTSGSGTQYF.